This T cell receptor (beta chain) was obtained from a study of cytotoxic CD8 clonotypes in ibrutinib-treated CLL. About this clone itself: Its antigen is not identified.

The V gene's germline CDR1 is MNHEY and CDR2 SVGAGI. This CDR3 comprises 14 residues. Trimming removed 6 bases from V and 6 bases from J; junction bases left unmatched: 8. Investigators sought sequencing depths of between 1 in 200,000 and 1 in 1 million T cells. Only in-frame clones appear in the TCRdb table, and some are missing; sequencing was by immunoSEQ multiplex PCR. The data show a few hundred thousand clones, about 61% seen once. General study results and limits: There were differences in sampling times between sustained-remission and progressing patients. Age-matched healthy donor levels were exceeded by baseline clonality, which tracked circulating CD8+ T-cell counts.

The chain is built from TRBV6-5 and TRBJ2-3, with 8 positions matching TRBD2. This TCR came from a human donor with chronic lymphocytic leukemia. The starting material was PBMCs, obtained after 36 months of ibrutinib treatment. CDR3 amino acids: CASRRAGAGDTQYF. In DNA form, the CDR3 reads TGTGCCAGCAGAAGAGCGGGGGCTGGGGATACGCAGTATTTT.